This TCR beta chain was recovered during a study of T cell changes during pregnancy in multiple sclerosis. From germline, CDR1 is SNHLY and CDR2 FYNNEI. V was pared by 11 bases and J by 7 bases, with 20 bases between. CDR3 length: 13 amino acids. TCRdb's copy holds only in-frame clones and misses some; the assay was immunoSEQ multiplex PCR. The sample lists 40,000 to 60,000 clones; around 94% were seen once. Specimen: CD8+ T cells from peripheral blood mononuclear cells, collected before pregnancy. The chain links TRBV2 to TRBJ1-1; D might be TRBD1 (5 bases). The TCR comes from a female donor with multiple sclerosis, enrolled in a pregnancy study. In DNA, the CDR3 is TGTGCCTTAAGGGGTAGACAGATCGGTGAAGCTTTCTTT. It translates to CALRGRQIGEAFF.